This is a list of T cell receptor beta chains from one sample in a study of blood T cell repertoires in COVID-19. Only in-frame clones appear in the TCRdb table, and some are missing; sequencing was by immunoSEQ multiplex PCR. Counted here are some 130,000 clones, more than 75% occurring once; the ten biggest clones make up 3.7%. Sequenced: peripheral blood. The source of these receptors is a man between 45 and 60 years old with active COVID-19. Both conserved end residues are part of each CDR3. The D gene is left open where the match is weak. Size is omitted from some rows. Given values are once, few, many or a class for expanded clones.

v_call,d_call,clone_size,j_call,cdr3_aa,cdr3_nt
TRBV3-1/TRBV3-2,NA,NA,TRBJ2-5,CASSPRGTLELQETQYF,TGTGCCAGCAGCCCTAGGGGAACTTTGGAACTCCAAGAGACCCAGTACTTC
TRBV7-9,TRBD1,few,TRBJ1-2,CASSSTGQANYGYTF,TGTGCCAGCAGCTCCACGGGACAGGCTAACTATGGCTACACCTTC
TRBV27,NA,NA,TRBJ1-5,CASKGAAGQPQHF,TGTGCCTCAAAAGGGGCAGCCGGTCAGCCCCAGCATTTT
TRBV11-2,NA,NA,TRBJ1-3,CASSPTRSGVGNTIYF,TGTGCCAGCAGCCCCACGCGTTCAGGGGTTGGAAACACCATATATTTT
TRBV4-1,NA,NA,TRBJ2-7,CASSQEGATSSYEQYF,TGCGCCAGCAGCCAAGAGGGGGCTACGAGCTCCTACGAGCAGTACTTC
TRBV27,TRBD1,NA,TRBJ1-2,CASSPRQGVYYGYTF,TGTGCCAGCAGTCCCAGACAGGGAGTATACTATGGCTACACCTTC
TRBV5-1,NA,NA,TRBJ2-3,CASSLGRSTDTQYF,TGCGCCAGCAGCTTGGGGAGGAGCACAGATACGCAGTATTTT
TRBV7-6,TRBD1,NA,TRBJ2-3,CASSPTSKYQGAVPDTQYF,TGTGCCAGCAGCCCGACCTCCAAATATCAGGGGGCCGTGCCAGATACGCAGTATTTT
TRBV19,TRBD2,NA,TRBJ2-1,CASSIGSGSYNEQFF,TGTGCCAGTAGTATAGGTAGCGGGAGCTACAATGAGCAGTTCTTC
TRBV19,NA,once,TRBJ1-5,CASSIDKLSRFASNQPQHF,TGTGCCAGTAGTATAGATAAGCTCTCACGATTCGCCAGCAATCAGCCCCAGCATTTT
TRBV3-1/TRBV3-2,TRBD2,NA,TRBJ2-1,CASRTGTKNNEQFF,TGTGCCAGCCGTACCGGGACTAAAAACAATGAGCAGTTCTTC
TRBV15,TRBD2,NA,TRBJ2-3,CATSRRSGRGADTQYF,TGTGCCACCAGCAGACGAAGCGGGAGAGGTGCAGATACGCAGTATTTT
TRBV7-2,TRBD1,NA,TRBJ1-5,CASSYRDRGNQPQHF,TGTGCCAGCAGCTACCGGGACAGGGGCAATCAGCCCCAGCATTTT
TRBV6-5,TRBD1,NA,TRBJ1-1,CASSDRQGMNTEAFF,TGTGCCAGCAGCGATAGACAGGGAATGAACACTGAAGCTTTCTTT
TRBV11-3,NA,NA,TRBJ1-6,CASSLVSEGAGTSPLHF,TGTGCCAGCAGCTTAGTTTCGGAAGGGGCAGGCACTTCACCCCTCCACTTT
TRBV11-3,TRBD1,once,TRBJ1-1,CASSLGGGAKTEAFF,TGTGCCAGCAGCTTAGGAGGGGGCGCGAAGACTGAAGCTTTCTTT
TRBV7-9,TRBD1,NA,TRBJ1-2,CASTWGQGADYGYTF,TGTGCCAGCACCTGGGGTCAGGGGGCAGACTATGGCTACACCTTC
TRBV12-3/TRBV12-4,NA,NA,TRBJ1-5,CASSLQVTQPQHF,TGTGCCAGCAGTTTGCAGGTTACTCAGCCCCAGCATTTT
TRBV11-2,NA,NA,TRBJ2-3,CASSLFRGTDTQYF,TGTGCCAGCAGCTTATTTCGCGGTACAGATACGCAGTATTTT
TRBV28,TRBD1,NA,TRBJ1-2,CALGSGQPYGYTF,TGTGCTCTGGGTTCGGGACAGCCTTATGGCTACACCTTC